Listed below are T cell receptor beta chains from one sample, sequenced in a study of control samples from healthy donors and cancer patients. TCRdb's table, derived via immunoSEQ multiplex PCR, lists solely in-frame clones and lacks some. The sample holds 90,000 or so clones, around four fifths seen once. Source material: blood. These receptors were obtained from a man younger than 45 in good health. The CDR3 runs from the conserved cysteine through the conserved F or W. D genes are given only for firm matches. Size is stated for part of the rows, as once, few or many counts, or as a class when the clone is expanded.

>TRBJ2-1|TRBV7-6|-|TRBD2|16
TGTGCCAGCAGCTTTCGACTAGCGGGGGAGCACAATGAGCAGTTCTTC
CASSFRLAGEHNEQFF
>TRBJ2-1|TRBV19|few|-|15
TGTGCCAGCGCGCAGGGGACGAGCTCCTACAATGAGCAGTTCTTC
CASAQGTSSYNEQFF
>TRBJ2-2|TRBV5-1|-|-|13
TGCGCCAGCAGCCCTCGGGGAATCGGGGAGCTGTTTTTT
CASSPRGIGELFF
>TRBJ2-7|TRBV7-9|medium-sized|TRBD1|11
TGTGCCAGCGGGACAGGGAGGGAGCAGTACTTC
CASGTGREQYF
>TRBJ2-7|TRBV28|few|-|16
TGTGCCAGCAGTTTTATTGCCCCGAGGACAGCCTACGAGCAGTACTTC
CASSFIAPRTAYEQYF
>TRBJ1-1|TRBV2|-|-|13
TGTGCCAGCAGGGTAGTCATGAACACTGAAGCTTTCTTT
CASRVVMNTEAFF
>TRBJ1-2|TRBV6-5|-|-|14
TGTGCCAGCAGTTATCAGGGGCTGGGGTATGGCTACACCTTC
CASSYQGLGYGYTF
>TRBJ2-7|TRBV19|-|TRBD1|15
TGTGCCAGTACTAGGGACAGCCCAAACTCCTACGAGCAGTACTTC
CASTRDSPNSYEQYF
>TRBJ2-1|TRBV10-3|-|-|14
TGTGCCATCAGTGGGGACCAGGGCCCCCAGGAGCAGTTCTTC
CAISGDQGPQEQFF
>TRBJ2-2|TRBV7-9|-|-|14
TGTGCCAGCAGTCCTCGAGGGAACACCGGGGAGCTGTTTTTT
CASSPRGNTGELFF
>TRBJ2-1|TRBV10-3|-|-|12
TGTGCCATCAGTTCGGGAACAAATGAGCAGTTCTTC
CAISSGTNEQFF
>TRBJ1-3|TRBV14|-|-|14
TGTGCCAGCAGCCGCCTGGGGGCTGGAAACACCATATATTTT
CASSRLGAGNTIYF
>TRBJ2-7|TRBV5-6|once|-|14
TGTGCCAGCAGCTCGGGGGACATCTACTACGAGCAGTACTTC
CASSSGDIYYEQYF
>TRBJ2-5|TRBV5-4|-|-|18
TGTGCCAGCAGCTTAGGTCGGACGGCGGGGACGTACCAAGAGACCCAGTACTTC
CASSLGRTAGTYQETQYF
>TRBJ1-5|TRBV10-2|-|-|14
TGCGCCAGCAGTGACATCAGGGTGGAACAGCCCCAGCATTTT
CASSDIRVEQPQHF
>TRBJ1-1|TRBV6-6|-|-|13
TGTGCCAGCAGTTATGATGGGGACACTGAAGCTTTCTTT
CASSYDGDTEAFF
>TRBJ1-2|TRBV6-5|-|-|12
TGTGCCAGCAGCTCTTTGTTCGGGGGCTACACCTTC
CASSSLFGGYTF
>TRBJ2-3|TRBV9|-|-|13
TGTGCCAGCGGTAGCGGAGCCACAGATACGCAGTATTTT
CASGSGATDTQYF